These T cell receptor beta chains were read from a single sample in a study of cytomegalovirus exposure and HLA in healthy donors. Only in-frame clones appear in the TCRdb table, and some are missing; sequencing was by immunoSEQ multiplex PCR. This sample has tens of thousands of clones, with around 86% found just once. The sequenced sample consisted of PBMCs. All receptors derive from a man younger than 40 in good health and CMV-seropositive. CDR3s include the opening cysteine and the closing phenylalanine or tryptophan. Only some rows state a clone size, as once, few, many or a class for expanded clones.

J: TRBJ1-1
size: NA
length: 13
V: TRBV11-2
CDR3: CASSYGQGEGAFF

J: TRBJ1-2
size: NA
length: 18
V: TRBV5-1
CDR3: CASSLALTGNSANYGYTF

J: TRBJ2-3
size: NA
length: 14
V: TRBV29-1
CDR3: CSVESAGGTDTQYF

J: TRBJ2-1
size: once
length: 15
V: TRBV27
CDR3: CASSLSGRGYNEQFF

J: TRBJ1-6
size: NA
length: 19
V: TRBV29-1
CDR3: CSVINRDRDLDSYNSPLHF

J: TRBJ2-3
size: NA
length: 12
V: TRBV28
CDR3: CASRNTLGLARF

J: TRBJ2-7
size: NA
length: 13
V: TRBV6-5
CDR3: CASSRAGPYEQYF

J: TRBJ1-1
size: NA
length: 13
V: TRBV30
CDR3: CAWSGLRLDEAFF

J: TRBJ2-7
size: NA
length: 12
V: TRBV10-2
CDR3: CATGTGTSEQYF

J: TRBJ2-1
size: NA
length: 18
V: TRBV2
CDR3: CASSDPRGSGVSYNEQFF

J: TRBJ1-5
size: few
length: 14
V: TRBV9
CDR3: CATPLDTHNQPQHF

J: TRBJ2-5
size: NA
length: 16
V: TRBV4-1
CDR3: CASSQEGGTGKGTQYF

J: TRBJ1-4
size: NA
length: 15
V: TRBV27
CDR3: CASSLLGAANEKLFF

J: TRBJ1-2
size: NA
length: 19
V: TRBV14
CDR3: CASSQVGGSQGATRGGYTF

J: TRBJ2-3
size: NA
length: 15
V: TRBV11-2
CDR3: CASSTRDSGTDTQYF

J: TRBJ2-3
size: NA
length: 16
V: TRBV9
CDR3: CASSVAPLAGTDTQYF

J: TRBJ2-7
size: NA
length: 15
V: TRBV21-1
CDR3: CASSKESSSLSEQYF

J: TRBJ2-7
size: NA
length: 16
V: TRBV30
CDR3: CAWSEPGQKSSYEQYF

J: TRBJ2-2
size: NA
length: 12
V: TRBV5-4
CDR3: CASQGPTGELFF

J: TRBJ2-7
size: NA
length: 14
V: TRBV19
CDR3: CASSIDWQGEKQYF

J: TRBJ2-6
size: NA
length: 16
V: TRBV5-4
CDR3: CASSLLIIGPGNVLTF

J: TRBJ2-7
size: NA
length: 14
V: TRBV5-4
CDR3: CASSWGQGFYEQYF

J: TRBJ2-3
size: NA
length: 16
V: TRBV29-1
CDR3: CSVEGGQGISTDTQYF

J: TRBJ2-7
size: NA
length: 20
V: TRBV10-2
CDR3: CASSESIFRRGLAGNYEQYF

J: TRBJ2-3
size: once
length: 15
V: TRBV9
CDR3: CASTGTSGLTDTQYF

J: TRBJ1-1
size: NA
length: 14
V: TRBV6-5
CDR3: CASSYLDKNTEAFF

J: TRBJ2-1
size: NA
length: 13
V: TRBV19
CDR3: CASSVGLGNEQFF

J: TRBJ2-7
size: NA
length: 11
V: TRBV29-1
CDR3: CSVQDSYEQYF

J: TRBJ2-2
size: once
length: 17
V: TRBV5-1
CDR3: CASSLGASTVGTGELFF

J: TRBJ2-5
size: NA
length: 16
V: TRBV5-1
CDR3: CASSLEGLAGEETQYF

J: TRBJ2-2
size: NA
length: 13
V: TRBV30
CDR3: CAWRPGFTGELFF

J: TRBJ1-2
size: NA
length: 16
V: TRBV5-4
CDR3: CASSLLSPRQNYGYTF

J: TRBJ1-2
size: NA
length: 16
V: TRBV28
CDR3: CASSFYSTAKRDGYTF

J: TRBJ2-5
size: once
length: 17
V: TRBV25-1
CDR3: CASSGREGPRRQETQYF

J: TRBJ2-7
size: NA
length: 15
V: TRBV7-9
CDR3: CASSSYRDRAYEQYF

J: TRBJ1-1
size: NA
length: 13
V: TRBV6-5
CDR3: CASRGQKNTEAFF

J: TRBJ2-7
size: NA
length: 17
V: TRBV27
CDR3: CASSLSPNRGRLYEQYF

J: TRBJ2-2
size: NA
length: 16
V: TRBV9
CDR3: CASSVGAGANTGELFF

J: TRBJ2-2
size: NA
length: 14
V: TRBV19
CDR3: CASSNSGVTGELFF

J: TRBJ2-1
size: NA
length: 18
V: TRBV7-2
CDR3: CASSLDRPLADPYNEQFF

J: TRBJ2-1
size: NA
length: 16
V: TRBV28
CDR3: CASSPLTSGSTNEQFF

J: TRBJ2-7
size: NA
length: 16
V: TRBV25-1
CDR3: CASSEYWGQGAYEQYF

J: TRBJ2-2
size: NA
length: 15
V: TRBV10-3
CDR3: CAIIPGDGTTGELFF

J: TRBJ1-1
size: NA
length: 12
V: TRBV10-3
CDR3: CAIRQGQTEAFF

J: TRBJ1-1
size: NA
length: 15
V: TRBV7-2
CDR3: CASRHHTQGWTEAFF

J: TRBJ2-5
size: NA
length: 13
V: TRBV2
CDR3: CASSERGLETQYF

J: TRBJ1-3
size: few
length: 14
V: TRBV5-6
CDR3: CASSLSHTGNTIYF

J: TRBJ1-3
size: NA
length: 19
V: TRBV2
CDR3: CASSNIKGVQQHSGNTIYF

J: TRBJ2-2
size: NA
length: 14
V: TRBV2
CDR3: CASGQGANTGELFF

J: TRBJ1-6
size: NA
length: 16
V: TRBV19
CDR3: CASSPGQKLNNSPLHF

J: TRBJ2-3
size: NA
length: 15
V: TRBV19
CDR3: CASSSGQGIADTQYF

J: TRBJ2-1
size: NA
length: 15
V: TRBV29-1
CDR3: CSAAGFAGSYNEQFF

J: NA
size: NA
length: 18
V: TRBV15
CDR3: CATSREGQGAWLGDEQYF